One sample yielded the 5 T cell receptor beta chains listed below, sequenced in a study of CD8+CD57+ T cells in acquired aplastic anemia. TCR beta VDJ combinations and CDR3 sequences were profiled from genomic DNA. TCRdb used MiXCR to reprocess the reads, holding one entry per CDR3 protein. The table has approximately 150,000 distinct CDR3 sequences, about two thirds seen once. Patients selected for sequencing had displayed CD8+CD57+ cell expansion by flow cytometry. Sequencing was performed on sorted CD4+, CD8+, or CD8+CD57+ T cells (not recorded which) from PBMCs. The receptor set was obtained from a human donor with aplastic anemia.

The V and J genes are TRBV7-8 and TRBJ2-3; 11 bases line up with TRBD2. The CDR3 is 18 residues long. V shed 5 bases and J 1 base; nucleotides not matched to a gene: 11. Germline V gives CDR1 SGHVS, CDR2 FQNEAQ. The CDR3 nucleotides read TGTGCCAGCAGCCTTGCTAGCGGGGGGACTTACGGCACAGATACGCAGTATTTT. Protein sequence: CASSLASGGTYGTDTQYF.

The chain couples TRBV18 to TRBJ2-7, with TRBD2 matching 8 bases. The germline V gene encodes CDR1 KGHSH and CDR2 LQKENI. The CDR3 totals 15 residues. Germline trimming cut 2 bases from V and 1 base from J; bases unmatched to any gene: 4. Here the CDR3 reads CASSPAGGGSYEQYF. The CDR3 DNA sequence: TGTGCCAGCTCACCAGCGGGGGGCGGGTCCTACGAGCAGTACTTC.

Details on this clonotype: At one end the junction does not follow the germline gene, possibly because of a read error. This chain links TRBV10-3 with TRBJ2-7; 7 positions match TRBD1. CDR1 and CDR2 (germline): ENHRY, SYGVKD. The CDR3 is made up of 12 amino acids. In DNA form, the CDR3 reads TGTGCCATCGCACAGGGGTCAGGCGAGCAGTGCTTC. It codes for CAIAQGSGEQCF.

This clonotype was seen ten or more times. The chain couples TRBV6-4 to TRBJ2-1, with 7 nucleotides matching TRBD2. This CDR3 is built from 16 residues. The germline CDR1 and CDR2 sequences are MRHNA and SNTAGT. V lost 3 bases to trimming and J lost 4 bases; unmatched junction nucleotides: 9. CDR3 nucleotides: TGTGCCAGCAGTGAAGGAGAGCGGGGTGGATACAATGAGCAGTTCTTC. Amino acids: CASSEGERGGYNEQFF.

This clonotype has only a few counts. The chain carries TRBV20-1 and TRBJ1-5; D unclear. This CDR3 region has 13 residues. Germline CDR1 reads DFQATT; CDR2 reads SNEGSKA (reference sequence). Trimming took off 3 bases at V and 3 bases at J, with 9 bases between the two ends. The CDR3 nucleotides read TGCAGTGCTAGCCGCGGGATCAATCAGCCCCAGCATTTT. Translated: CSASRGINQPQHF.